This T cell receptor (beta chain) was obtained from a study of blood T cell repertoires in COVID-19. Study details: Samples came from the United States, Italy and Spain, spanning acute and convalescent COVID-19. Sources were T cells, B-cell-depleted T cells, or PBMCs; the material itself was cDNA or gDNA.

In the original workflow: Cell counts per sample came from amplifying reference gene primers. Using immunoSEQ multiplex PCR, the repertoire was profiled, and TCRdb retains in-frame clones only, with some absent. V and J calls and clone size follow that table, whereas D and trimming were derived from the DNA. The repertoire holds tens of thousands of clones, with approximately 78% as singletons. Trimming at V came to 4 bases and at J to 0 bases, leaving 3 bases not matched to a gene. CDR3 length equals 14 residues. Looked up from germline, CDR1 is SQVTM and CDR2 is ANQGSEA. The sample was peripheral blood. This receptor was taken from a woman aged 55-70 years with acute or convalescent COVID-19. The V and J genes are TRBV29-1 and TRBJ2-3, with 8 nucleotides matching TRBD1. The CDR3 protein is CSVGQGASTDTQYF. The CDR3 DNA reads as TGCAGCGTTGGCCAGGGGGCGAGCACAGATACGCAGTATTTT.